Detailed here is one T cell receptor (beta chain). This sample is drawn from a study of cytotoxic CD8 clonotypes in ibrutinib-treated CLL. Only in-frame clones appear in the TCRdb table, and some are missing; sequencing was by immunoSEQ multiplex PCR. The profile shows about 50,000 clones, over 80% of them singletons. The CDR3 totals 18 residues. The germline CDR1 and CDR2 sequences are SGDLS and YYNGEE. Trimming at V came to 3 bases and at J to 9 bases, leaving 12 bases not matched to a gene. V gene TRBV9 combines with J gene TRBJ2-1, with 16 bases matching TRBD2. The receptor was derived from a human donor with chronic lymphocytic leukemia. The input for sequencing was PBMCs, taken after 24 months of ibrutinib treatment. The CDR3 is CASSAPGLAGGLGGEQFF. The CDR3 DNA reads TGTGCCAGCAGCGCTCCGGGACTAGCGGGAGGGCTAGGGGGTGAGCAGTTCTTC.